This TCR beta chain came from a study of T-cell memory formation after mild COVID-19. Study in general: For the most part, TCR clusters were specific to one donor.

Trimming removed 1 base from V and 6 bases from J, with 10 bases in between. This CDR3 contains 13 residues. TCRdb ran MiXCR on the 5' RACE reads and lists one entry per CDR3 protein. Here the sample spans roughly 550,000 distinct CDR3 sequences, roughly 22% being singletons. This clonotype was seen a few times. The antigen is unknown. General study points: The main location of contracting CD4+ clones was CM and EM, and that of contracting CD8+ clones was EMRA. Day 15 to 85 contractors were CD4/CD8 balanced; later expanders leaned CD4+. The authors left the SARS-CoV-2 specificity of second-wave clones peaking on day 37 unconfirmed.

The clonotype originates from an adult woman who had mild COVID-19 (a few samples of this study predate the infection). Cell type and time point are not known. This sequence joins TRBV12-3 or TRBV12-4 and TRBJ2-7; no clear D gene. The sample consisted of PBMCs or a T cell subset sorted from them (not recorded which). The CDR3 nucleotides are TGTGCCAGCAGTTTAGTGGAGAGATCCGAGCAGTACTTC. This encodes CASSLVERSEQYF.